This is a list of T cell receptor beta chains from one sample in a study of T-cell reconstitution after alpha-beta-depleted transplantation in children. TCRdb redid the calling of the PCR reads with MiXCR, one entry per CDR3 protein. The sample yields over 550,000 distinct CDR3 sequences, over 9.5% seen once. Sample: PBMCs from the stem cell graft donor, taken from the stem cell graft. The receptors shown here come from a human donor who donated a stem cell graft to a child with acute myeloid leukemia. The CDR3 runs from the conserved cysteine through the conserved F or W. Fields, in order: D gene, clone size, J gene, V gene, CDR3 DNA, CDR3 protein. The D gene is left open where the match is weak. Where a row states a size, it is once, few, many or the class of an expanded clone; other rows omit it.

D gene: TRBD1; clone size: -; J gene: TRBJ2-5; V gene: TRBV7-2; CDR3 DNA: TGTGCCAGCACCCTCGGCGAGGGGGCGTTGGAGACCCAGTACTTC; CDR3 protein: CASTLGEGALETQYF
D gene: -; clone size: few; J gene: TRBJ1-2; V gene: TRBV29-1; CDR3 DNA: TGCAGCGTCGCAACCGGGGGCATCTATGGCTACACCTTC; CDR3 protein: CSVATGGIYGYTF
D gene: -; clone size: -; J gene: TRBJ2-3; V gene: TRBV20-1; CDR3 DNA: TGCAGTGCTAGAAGTCCTCGGGCGGGAAGCGCAGATACGCAGTATTTT; CDR3 protein: CSARSPRAGSADTQYF
D gene: -; clone size: many; J gene: TRBJ2-3; V gene: TRBV7-3; CDR3 DNA: TGTGCCAGCAGCTTAAGCGGACACGTCACAGATACGCAGTATTTT; CDR3 protein: CASSLSGHVTDTQYF
D gene: -; clone size: many; J gene: TRBJ2-5; V gene: TRBV10-3; CDR3 DNA: TGTGCCATCAGTGGCGGAAGGGGGACAGAGACCCAGTACTTC; CDR3 protein: CAISGGRGTETQYF
D gene: TRBD1; clone size: few; J gene: TRBJ2-2; V gene: TRBV7-8; CDR3 DNA: TGTGCCAGCAGCTCAATCGGACAGGGGAGAACCGGGGAGCTGTTTTTT; CDR3 protein: CASSSIGQGRTGELFF
D gene: TRBD2; clone size: -; J gene: TRBJ2-3; V gene: TRBV19; CDR3 DNA: TGTGCCAGTAGGATCAGCGGGGATACGCGGTATTTT; CDR3 protein: CASRISGDTRYF
D gene: TRBD1; clone size: few; J gene: TRBJ2-1; V gene: TRBV29-1; CDR3 DNA: TGCAGCGCCCGACAGGGTCCAATCAATGAGCAGTTCTTC; CDR3 protein: CSARQGPINEQFF
D gene: TRBD2; clone size: few; J gene: TRBJ2-5; V gene: TRBV29-1; CDR3 DNA: TGCAGCGTTAAAACTAGCGGGGGCCCGTGGCAAGAGACCCAGTACTTC; CDR3 protein: CSVKTSGGPWQETQYF
D gene: -; clone size: many; J gene: TRBJ2-2; V gene: TRBV20-1; CDR3 DNA: TGCAGTGCTAGAGGGCAAGAGCTGTTTTTT; CDR3 protein: CSARGQELFF
D gene: -; clone size: -; J gene: TRBJ2-3; V gene: TRBV5-1; CDR3 DNA: TGCGCCAGCAGCTTGGGTCAGCGGACCACAGATACGCAGTATTTT; CDR3 protein: CASSLGQRTTDTQYF
D gene: -; clone size: few; J gene: TRBJ1-5; V gene: TRBV24-1; CDR3 DNA: TGTGCCACCAGTGCTAACAATCAGCCCCAGCATTTT; CDR3 protein: CATSANNQPQHF
D gene: -; clone size: many; J gene: TRBJ1-6; V gene: TRBV12-3/TRBV12-4; CDR3 DNA: TGTGCCAGCATGCGAGAAGGGTTTTCACCCCTCCACTTT; CDR3 protein: CASMREGFSPLHF
D gene: -; clone size: -; J gene: TRBJ1-3; V gene: TRBV28; CDR3 DNA: TGTGCCAGCAGTACTACAATAGGCCGCGGCTCTGGAAACACCATATATTTT; CDR3 protein: CASSTTIGRGSGNTIYF
D gene: -; clone size: few; J gene: TRBJ2-1; V gene: TRBV5-1; CDR3 DNA: TGCGCCAGCAGCCCCCCTTCGGATGAGCAGTTCTTC; CDR3 protein: CASSPPSDEQFF
D gene: -; clone size: -; J gene: TRBJ2-7; V gene: TRBV5-1; CDR3 DNA: TGCGCCAGCAGCTTGGGGAGATCCTGGAACGAGCAGTACTTC; CDR3 protein: CASSLGRSWNEQYF
D gene: TRBD1; clone size: -; J gene: TRBJ2-7; V gene: TRBV6-2/TRBV6-3; CDR3 DNA: TGTGCCAGCAGTCGGACCAGACAGGGAACATCATCCTACGAGCAGTACTTC; CDR3 protein: CASSRTRQGTSSYEQYF
D gene: TRBD2; clone size: -; J gene: TRBJ2-7; V gene: TRBV29-1; CDR3 DNA: TGCAGCGTCAAGAGCGGGGTGGGGGGGGACGAGCAGTACTTC; CDR3 protein: CSVKSGVGGDEQYF
D gene: TRBD1; clone size: many; J gene: TRBJ2-7; V gene: TRBV6-1; CDR3 DNA: TGTGCCAGCAGTAATGGACAGGGCGGATACGAGCAGTACTTC; CDR3 protein: CASSNGQGGYEQYF
D gene: TRBD2; clone size: few; J gene: TRBJ2-5; V gene: TRBV9; CDR3 DNA: TGTGCCAGCAGCGTAGGGACTAGCGTCGAAGAGACCCAGTACTTC; CDR3 protein: CASSVGTSVEETQYF
D gene: TRBD1; clone size: -; J gene: TRBJ1-4; V gene: TRBV7-9; CDR3 DNA: TGTGCCAGCAGCTTAACGGGACAGACACTGTTTTTT; CDR3 protein: CASSLTGQTLFF
D gene: -; clone size: many; J gene: TRBJ2-7; V gene: TRBV7-8; CDR3 DNA: TGTGCCAGCAGCCCTAGCGACTCCTACGAGCAGTACTTC; CDR3 protein: CASSPSDSYEQYF
D gene: -; clone size: few; J gene: TRBJ1-3; V gene: TRBV29-1; CDR3 DNA: TGCAGCGCCCGGTTCTCTGGAAACACCATATATTTT; CDR3 protein: CSARFSGNTIYF
D gene: -; clone size: few; J gene: TRBJ2-2; V gene: TRBV7-9; CDR3 DNA: TGTGCCAGCAGCCGTCCCCCTACCGGGGAGCTGTTTTTT; CDR3 protein: CASSRPPTGELFF
D gene: TRBD2; clone size: -; J gene: TRBJ2-1; V gene: TRBV6-4; CDR3 DNA: TGTGCCCGCAGTACGAGCCGACTAGCGGGGCGCCCTTTAGGAAATGAGCAGTTCTTC; CDR3 protein: CARSTSRLAGRPLGNEQFF
D gene: -; clone size: many; J gene: TRBJ2-7; V gene: TRBV29-1; CDR3 DNA: TGCAGCGTTGAAGTCAGGACAAGCTCCTACGAGCAGTACTTC; CDR3 protein: CSVEVRTSSYEQYF